One sample yielded the 9 T cell receptor beta chains listed below, sequenced in a study of preoperative IRX-2 immunotherapy in early breast cancer. Treatment denoted: preoperative locoregional IRX-2 cytokine immunotherapy. Only in-frame clones appear in the TCRdb table, and some are missing; sequencing was by immunoSEQ multiplex PCR. This sample has approximately 25,000 clones; roughly four fifths occur once, and the top ten carry under 7%. The material was lymph node tissue, obtained after IRX-2 immunotherapy. The receptors here all came from a human donor with breast cancer.

The J gene is TRBJ1-3, the V gene TRBV7-8; 7 nucleotides align to TRBD1. With V trimmed by 3 bases and J by 0 bases, 2 bases remained unmatched. Germline V gene data show CDR1 as SGHVS and CDR2 as FQNEAQ. This CDR3 has 15 residues. As DNA, the CDR3 is TGTGCCAGCAGCTTGACAGGGAGCTCTGGAAACACCATATATTTT. It specifies CASSLTGSSGNTIYF.

The chain is built from TRBV11-3 and TRBJ1-1, with D unclear. This CDR3 has 14 amino acids. V shed 5 bases and J shed 4 bases, with 14 bases lying between them. The germline CDR1 and CDR2 sequences are SGHNT and YENEEA. In DNA, the CDR3 is TGTGCCAGCAGCCCCCGGGAGGGCGGCACTGAAGCTTTCTTT. This translates into CASSPREGGTEAFF. The complete variable domain, with remaining parts taken from reference TRBV11-3 and TRBJ1-1, reads EAGVVQSPRYKIIEKKQPVAFWCNPISGHNTLYWYLQNLGQGPELLIRYENEEAVDDSQLPKDRFSAERLKGVDSTLKIQPAELGDSAVYLCASSPREGGTEAFFGQGTRLTVV.

The J gene is TRBJ1-4, the V gene TRBV6-8, with a possible D match to TRBD1 (5 bases). The CDR3 is 14 residues long. The V end lost 6 bases, the J end lost 3 bases, and 11 bases lay between the germline ends. CDR1 MNHGY and CDR2 SAAAGT come from the germline V gene. The CDR3 DNA sequence: TGTGCCAGCAGGTCGGGGGTGGCTAATGAAAAACTGTTTTTT. This translates into CASRSGVANEKLFF.

The genes are TRBV19 and TRBJ1-2, with 8 nucleotides matching TRBD1. V gave up 9 bases and J gave up 4 bases; unmatched junction bases: 13. This CDR3 region has 15 residues. Germline assignment: CDR1 LNHDA and CDR2 SQIVND (reference sequence). The CDR3 reads CASHWDRLGAYGYTF. The DNA of the CDR3 is TGTGCCAGCCATTGGGACAGGCTCGGGGCCTATGGCTACACCTTC.

The CDR3 is CASSPTNTYNEQFF. CDR3 coding DNA: TGTGCCAGCAGCCCCACTAATACCTACAATGAGCAGTTCTTC. The chain combines TRBV11-3 with TRBJ2-1; D unresolved. The CDR3 extends over 14 amino acids. Germline V CDR1 and CDR2: SGHNT, YENEEA. V shed 5 bases and J shed 2 bases, with 10 bases lying between them.

The chain links TRBV7-4 to TRBJ1-4; 11 positions match TRBD1. J lost 5 bases, V lost 4 bases, and 3 bases had no gene match. There are 15 residues in the CDR3. Germline V lookup: CDR1 SGHVT, CDR2 SQSDAQ. CDR3 DNA sequence: TGTGCCAGCAGCTCCCGGGACAGGGGGAATGAAAAACTGTTTTTT. Residues: CASSSRDRGNEKLFF.

The chain employs TRBV11-3 and TRBJ1-5; D may be TRBD1 (5 bases). The CDR3 length is 16 residues. Deletions cut 0 bases from V and 7 bases from J, with 16 bases between. Germline V gives CDR1 SGHNT, CDR2 YENEEA. For the CDR3, the DNA is TGTGCCAGCAGCTTAGAAACAGGAGCGGGGAACCAGCCCCAGCATTTT. It yields the protein CASSLETGAGNQPQHF.

V usage is TRBV15 and J usage is TRBJ2-3; no reliable D call. There are 14 residues in the CDR3. The V gene's germline CDR1 is LNHNV and CDR2 YYDKDF (reference sequence). V dropped 5 bases and J dropped 3 bases, with 12 bases sitting between them. The CDR3 DNA reads as TGTGCCACCAGCCTCGAGGACGGAACAGATACGCAGTATTTT. Translated: CATSLEDGTDTQYF.

The V gene is TRBV6-8, the J gene TRBJ2-5, with 10 bases matching TRBD1. The trim removed 7 bases at V and 2 bases at J, leaving 4 bases unmatched. The germline CDR1 and CDR2 sequences are MNHGY and SAAAGT. CDR3 length: 14 residues. CDR3 bases: TGTGCCAGCACTTCGGACAGGGGGCAAGAGACCCAGTACTTC. Its translation is CASTSDRGQETQYF.